The clone carrying this T cell receptor (beta chain) has at least ten counts. Its antigen is not identified. The data are from a study of molecular identifiers for immune sequencing clone quantification. At the level of the study: In replicates, RNA from 20,000 or 100,000 naive CD8 cells was split five ways, four sequenced.

Germline V CDR1 and CDR2: SEHNR, FQNEAQ (reference sequence). This CDR3 has 11 residues. The V gene lost 11 bases and the J gene lost 8 bases, with 13 bases spanning the gap. Study-wide results and caveats: A single cell's spiked Jurkat TCR RNA was reportedly detectable among 900,000 to 1,000,000 naive cells.

Previously published methods and listed TCR primers were used for the bulk TCR libraries. TCRdb itself ran the PCR reads through MiXCR, one entry per CDR3 protein. Among tens of thousands of distinct CDR3 sequences listed, around 20% were seen once. The receptor was derived from a human donor in good health. Some libraries in this study had Jurkat cell RNA spiked in. The V gene is TRBV7-9, the J gene TRBJ2-1; no clear D. Material: naive CD8+ T cells from blood, with Jurkat cell RNA spiked in. Regarding subset: FACS-sorted CD8+CD4-CCR7+CD45RA+ naive T cells. CDR3 coding DNA: TGTGCCCCCGAGCGTTCGGATGAGCAGTTCTTC. It translates to CAPERSDEQFF.